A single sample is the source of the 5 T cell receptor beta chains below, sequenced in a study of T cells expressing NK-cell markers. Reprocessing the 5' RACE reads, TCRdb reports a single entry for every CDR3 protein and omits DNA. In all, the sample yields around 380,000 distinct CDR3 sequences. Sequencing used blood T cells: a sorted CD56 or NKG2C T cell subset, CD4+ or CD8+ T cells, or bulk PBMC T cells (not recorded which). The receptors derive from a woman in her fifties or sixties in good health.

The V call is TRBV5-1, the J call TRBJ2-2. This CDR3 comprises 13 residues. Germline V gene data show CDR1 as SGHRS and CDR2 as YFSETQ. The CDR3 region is CASSVGNTGELFF.

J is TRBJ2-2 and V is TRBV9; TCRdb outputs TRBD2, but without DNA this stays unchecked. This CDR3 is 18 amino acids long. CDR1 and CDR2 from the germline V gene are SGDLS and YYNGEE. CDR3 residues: CASSVRTSGRTLTGELFF.

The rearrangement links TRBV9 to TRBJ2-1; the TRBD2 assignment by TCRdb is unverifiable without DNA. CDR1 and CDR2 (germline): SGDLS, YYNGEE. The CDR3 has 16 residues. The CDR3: CASSVGLLAEYNEQFF.

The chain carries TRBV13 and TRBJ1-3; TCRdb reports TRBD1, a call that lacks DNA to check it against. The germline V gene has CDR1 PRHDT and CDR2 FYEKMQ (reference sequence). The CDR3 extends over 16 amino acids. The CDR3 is CASSSLDDTLGNTIYF.

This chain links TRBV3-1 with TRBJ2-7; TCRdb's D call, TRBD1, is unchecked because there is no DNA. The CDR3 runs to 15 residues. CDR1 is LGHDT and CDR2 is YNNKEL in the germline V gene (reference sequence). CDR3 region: CASSQGWGALGEQYF.